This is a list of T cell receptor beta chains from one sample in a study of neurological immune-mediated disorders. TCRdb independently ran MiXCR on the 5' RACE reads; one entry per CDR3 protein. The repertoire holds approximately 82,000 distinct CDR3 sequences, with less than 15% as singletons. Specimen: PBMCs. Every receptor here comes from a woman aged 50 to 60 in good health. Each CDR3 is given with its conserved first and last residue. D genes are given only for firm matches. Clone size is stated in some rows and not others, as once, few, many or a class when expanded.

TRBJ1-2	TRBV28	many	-	CASSPYPGHLYTF	TGTGCCAGCAGTCCTTACCCGGGACACCTCTACACCTTC
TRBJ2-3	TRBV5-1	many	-	CASSSRVVADTQYF	TGCGCCAGCAGTTCGAGGGTGGTCGCAGATACGCAGTATTTT
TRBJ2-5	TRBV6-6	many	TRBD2	CASTPLAGVKETQYF	TGTGCCAGCACCCCACTAGCGGGAGTAAAAGAGACCCAGTACTTC
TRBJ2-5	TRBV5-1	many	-	CASSLLPGPQETQYF	TGCGCCAGCAGCTTATTACCGGGACCTCAAGAGACCCAGTACTTC
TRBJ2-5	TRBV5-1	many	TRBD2	CASSLDGTSGETQYF	TGCGCCAGCAGCTTGGACGGGACTAGCGGAGAGACCCAGTACTTC
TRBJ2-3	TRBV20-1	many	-	CSARDQYHASFDTQYF	TGCAGTGCTAGAGATCAGTACCACGCTTCCTTTGATACGCAGTATTTT
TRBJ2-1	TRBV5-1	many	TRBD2	CASSASGAHYNEQFF	TGCGCCAGCAGCGCGAGCGGGGCCCACTACAATGAGCAGTTCTTC
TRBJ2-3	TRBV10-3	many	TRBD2	CAIRGGVGDTQYF	TGTGCCATCAGGGGAGGGGTGGGAGATACGCAGTATTTT
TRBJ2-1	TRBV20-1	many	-	CSAHGSQVYNEQFF	TGCAGTGCGCACGGGAGCCAGGTGTACAATGAGCAGTTCTTC
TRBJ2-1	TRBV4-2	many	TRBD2	CASSQDTRLAGGSYNEQFF	TGTGCCAGCAGCCAAGATACCCGACTAGCGGGAGGGTCCTACAATGAGCAGTTCTTC
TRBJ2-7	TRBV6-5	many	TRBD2	CASSRGTSGRNYEQYF	TGTGCCAGCAGTCGAGGGACTAGCGGGAGGAACTACGAGCAGTACTTC
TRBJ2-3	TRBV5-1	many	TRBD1	CASSLQGAPTDTQYF	TGCGCCAGCAGCCTACAGGGGGCACCCACAGATACGCAGTATTTT
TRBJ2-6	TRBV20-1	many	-	CSARVLAGEASGANVLTF	TGCAGTGCTAGGGTCCTGGCTGGGGAGGCGTCTGGGGCCAACGTCCTGACTTTC
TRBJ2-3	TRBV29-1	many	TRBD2	CSVEASGVDTQYF	TGCAGCGTTGAAGCTAGCGGGGTAGATACGCAGTATTTT
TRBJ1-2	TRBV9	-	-	CASSVAEGPGQQGGYTF	TGTGCCAGCAGCGTAGCTGAAGGACCGGGTCAACAGGGTGGCTACACCTTC
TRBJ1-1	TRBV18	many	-	CASSPRKNTEAFF	TGTGCCAGCTCACCACGGAAGAACACTGAAGCTTTCTTT
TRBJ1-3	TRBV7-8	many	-	CASSLQISGNTIYF	TGTGCCAGCAGCTTACAGATCTCTGGAAACACCATATATTTT
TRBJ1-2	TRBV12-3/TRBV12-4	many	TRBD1	CASREIGDRLYYGYTF	TGTGCCAGCAGAGAGATTGGGGACAGGCTGTACTATGGCTACACCTTC
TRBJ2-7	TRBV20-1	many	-	CSASLTPAVYEQYF	TGCAGTGCTAGTCTAACCCCCGCGGTGTACGAGCAGTACTTC
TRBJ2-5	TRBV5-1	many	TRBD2	CASSRREQETQYF	TGCGCCAGCAGTAGGCGGGAGCAAGAGACCCAGTACTTC
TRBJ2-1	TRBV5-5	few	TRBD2	CASGRGGYNEQFF	TGTGCCAGCGGGCGGGGGGGCTACAATGAGCAGTTCTTC
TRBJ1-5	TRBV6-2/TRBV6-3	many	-	CASSYSNVGQPQHF	TGTGCCAGCAGTTACTCGAACGTTGGTCAGCCCCAGCATTTT
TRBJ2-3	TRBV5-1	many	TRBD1	CASSPGQVQDTQYF	TGCGCCAGCAGCCCCGGACAGGTGCAGGATACGCAGTATTTT
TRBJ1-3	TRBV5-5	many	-	CASSFAVSAGNTIYF	TGTGCCAGCAGCTTTGCGGTAAGCGCCGGAAACACCATATATTTT
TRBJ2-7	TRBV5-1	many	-	CASRAPGRTYEQYF	TGCGCCAGCAGAGCCCCGGGACGGACCTACGAGCAGTACTTC
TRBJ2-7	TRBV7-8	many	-	CASSLQEGPLEQYF	TGTGCCAGCAGCTTACAGGAGGGACCCCTAGAGCAGTACTTC
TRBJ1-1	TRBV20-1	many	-	CSVGVRNTEAFF	TGCAGTGTGGGGGTTCGGAACACTGAAGCTTTCTTT
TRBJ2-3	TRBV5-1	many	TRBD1	CASSISQQGTDTQYF	TGCGCCAGCAGCATATCTCAACAGGGGACAGATACGCAGTATTTT
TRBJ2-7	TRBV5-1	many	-	CASSPLQGYEQYF	TGCGCCAGCAGCCCACTCCAGGGTTACGAGCAGTACTTC
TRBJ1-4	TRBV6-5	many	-	CASSTRQGPNEKLFF	TGTGCCAGCAGCACACGGCAGGGCCCAAATGAAAAACTGTTTTTT
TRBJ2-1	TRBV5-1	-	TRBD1	CASSPGQGDRNEQFF	TGCGCCAGCAGCCCGGGACAGGGAGATAGGAATGAGCAGTTCTTC
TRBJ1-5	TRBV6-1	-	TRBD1	CASSEVGTGLSNQPQHF	TGTGCCAGCAGTGAAGTGGGGACAGGGTTGAGCAATCAGCCCCAGCATTTT
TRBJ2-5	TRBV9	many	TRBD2	CASSRLSSGYQETQYF	TGTGCCAGCAGCAGGTTGTCTAGCGGATACCAAGAGACCCAGTACTTC
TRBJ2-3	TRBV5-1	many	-	CASSLFHSTDTQYF	TGCGCCAGCAGCTTGTTTCACAGCACAGATACGCAGTATTTT
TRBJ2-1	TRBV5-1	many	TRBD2	CASSGGLAGNEQFF	TGCGCCAGCAGCGGGGGGCTAGCGGGAAATGAGCAGTTCTTC
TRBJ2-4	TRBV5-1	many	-	CASSAREIGENIQYF	TGCGCCAGCAGCGCCCGGGAGATAGGGGAAAACATTCAGTACTTC
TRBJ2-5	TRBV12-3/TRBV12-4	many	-	CASSLVKGEETQYF	TGTGCCAGCAGTTTGGTAAAGGGGGAAGAGACCCAGTACTTC
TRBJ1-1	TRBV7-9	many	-	CASSYDMNTEAFF	TGTGCCAGCAGCTATGACATGAACACTGAAGCTTTCTTT
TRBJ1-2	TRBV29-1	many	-	CSVEAREGYGYTF	TGCAGCGTTGAAGCCAGGGAAGGCTATGGCTACACCTTC
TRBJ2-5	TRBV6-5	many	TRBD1	CASSYWDSGGETQYF	TGTGCCAGCAGTTACTGGGACAGTGGAGGAGAGACCCAGTACTTC
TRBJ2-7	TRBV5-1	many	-	CASSLDPSRSSYEQYF	TGCGCCAGCAGCTTGGATCCCAGCAGGAGCTCCTACGAGCAGTACTTC
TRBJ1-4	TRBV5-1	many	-	CASSASQPTNEKLFF	TGCGCCAGCAGCGCGTCACAACCAACTAATGAAAAACTGTTTTTT
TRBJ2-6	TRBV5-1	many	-	CASSLELSGANVLTF	TGCGCCAGCAGCTTGGAACTCTCTGGGGCCAACGTCCTGACTTTC
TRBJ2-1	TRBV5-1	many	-	CASSLGADNEQFF	TGCGCCAGCAGCTTGGGCGCGGACAATGAGCAGTTCTTC
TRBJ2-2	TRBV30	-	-	CAGRVDGELFF	TGTGCCGGGAGAGTGGACGGGGAGCTGTTTTTT
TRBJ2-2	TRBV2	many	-	CASIVGTNTGELFF	TGTGCCAGCATAGTGGGAACGAACACCGGGGAGCTGTTTTTT
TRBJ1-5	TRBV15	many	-	CATSPGQNNQPQHF	TGTGCCACCAGCCCAGGACAGAACAATCAGCCCCAGCATTTT
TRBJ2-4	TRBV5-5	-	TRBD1	CASSWDRLSNIQYF	TGTGCCAGCAGCTGGGACAGGTTATCAAACATTCAGTACTTC
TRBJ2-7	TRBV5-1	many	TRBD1	CASSIGGDRVVYEQYF	TGCGCCAGCAGCATCGGCGGGGACAGGGTGGTCTACGAGCAGTACTTC
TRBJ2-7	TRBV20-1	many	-	CSAGGYSYEEYF	TGCAGTGCGGGCGGATACTCCTACGAGGAGTACTTC
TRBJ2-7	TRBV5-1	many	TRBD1	CASSLESGGTYEQYF	TGCGCCAGCAGCTTGGAATCAGGGGGTACGTACGAGCAGTACTTC
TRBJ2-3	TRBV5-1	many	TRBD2	CASSLGVAGVTDTQYF	TGCGCCAGCAGCTTGGGGGTAGCGGGAGTCACAGATACGCAGTATTTT
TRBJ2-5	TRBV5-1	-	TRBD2	CASSRNAGEQETQYF	TGCGCCAGCAGCCGGAATGCGGGGGAACAAGAGACCCAGTACTTC
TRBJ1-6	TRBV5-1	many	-	CASSLIPGFDNSPLHF	TGCGCCAGCAGCTTGATCCCGGGGTTCGATAATTCACCCCTCCACTTT
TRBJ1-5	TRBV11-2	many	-	CASSTTNSNQPQHF	TGTGCCAGCAGCACTACAAATAGCAATCAGCCCCAGCATTTT